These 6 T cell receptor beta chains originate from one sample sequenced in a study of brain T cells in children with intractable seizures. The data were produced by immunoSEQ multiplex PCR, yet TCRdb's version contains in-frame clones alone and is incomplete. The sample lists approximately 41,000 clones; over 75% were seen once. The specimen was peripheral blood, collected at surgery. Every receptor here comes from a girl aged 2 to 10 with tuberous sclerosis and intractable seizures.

CDR3 loop: CASSTGQGLSYEQYF. The CDR3, as DNA: TGTGCCAGCAGCACTGGACAGGGCCTATCCTACGAGCAGTACTTC. This chain links TRBV5-4 with TRBJ2-7; 8 bases map to TRBD1. The CDR3 contains 15 residues. Per the germline V gene, CDR1 is SGHNT and CDR2 is YYREEE (reference sequence). V lost 4 bases to trimming and J lost 1 base; unmatched junction nucleotides: 7. The whole variable domain, remainder taken from reference TRBV5-4 and TRBJ2-7, is ETGVTQSPTHLIKTRGQQVTLRCSSQSGHNTVSWYQQALGQGPQFIFQYYREEENGRGNFPPRFSGLQFPNYSSELNVNALELDDSALYLCASSTGQGLSYEQYFGPGTRLTVT.

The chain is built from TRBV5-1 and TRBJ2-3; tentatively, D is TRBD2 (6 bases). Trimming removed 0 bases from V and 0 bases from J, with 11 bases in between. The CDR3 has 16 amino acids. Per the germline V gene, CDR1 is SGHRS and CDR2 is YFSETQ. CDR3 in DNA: TGCGCCAGCAGCTTGGCCTGGCGGGATAGCACAGATACGCAGTATTTT. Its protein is CASSLAWRDSTDTQYF.

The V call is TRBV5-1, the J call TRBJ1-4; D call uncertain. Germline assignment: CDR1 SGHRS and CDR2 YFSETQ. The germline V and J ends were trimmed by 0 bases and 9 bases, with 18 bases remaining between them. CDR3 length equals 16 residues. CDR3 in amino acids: CASSLEPMIRSKKLFF. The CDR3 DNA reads TGCGCCAGCAGCTTGGAGCCTATGATTAGGTCGAAAAAACTGTTTTTT.

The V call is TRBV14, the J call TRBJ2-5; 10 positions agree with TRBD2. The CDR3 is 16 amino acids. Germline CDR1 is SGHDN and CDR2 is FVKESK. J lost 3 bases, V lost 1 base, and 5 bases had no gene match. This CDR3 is CASSQGAGGPEETQYF. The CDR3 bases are TGTGCCAGCAGCCAAGGAGCGGGGGGGCCAGAAGAGACCCAGTACTTC.

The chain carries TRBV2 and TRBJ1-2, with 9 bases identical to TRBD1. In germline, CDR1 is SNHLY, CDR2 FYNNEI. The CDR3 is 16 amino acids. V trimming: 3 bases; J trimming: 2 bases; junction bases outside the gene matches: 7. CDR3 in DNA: TGTGCCAGCAGTGAGGGGACAGGGCTATCAAACTATGGCTACACCTTC. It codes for CASSEGTGLSNYGYTF.

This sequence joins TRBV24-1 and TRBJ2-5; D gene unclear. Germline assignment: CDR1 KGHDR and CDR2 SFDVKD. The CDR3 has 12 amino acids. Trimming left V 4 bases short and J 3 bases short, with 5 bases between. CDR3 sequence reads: CATSDPKETQYF. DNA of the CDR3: TGTGCCACCAGTGACCCTAAAGAGACCCAGTACTTC.